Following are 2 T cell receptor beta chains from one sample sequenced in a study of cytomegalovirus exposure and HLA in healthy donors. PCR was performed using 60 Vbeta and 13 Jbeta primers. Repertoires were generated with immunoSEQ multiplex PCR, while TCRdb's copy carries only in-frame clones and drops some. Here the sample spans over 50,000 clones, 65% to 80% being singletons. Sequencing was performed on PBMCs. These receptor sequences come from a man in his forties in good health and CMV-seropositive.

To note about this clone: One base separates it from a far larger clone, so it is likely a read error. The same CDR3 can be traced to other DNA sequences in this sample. This chain's CDR3 is CSVVEQDIASYEQYF. The DNA for the CDR3 is TGCAGCGTGGTGGAACAGGATATAGCCTCATACGAGCAGTACTTC. This chain uses TRBV29-1 with TRBJ2-7; D is perhaps TRBD1 (5 bases). CDR1 SQVTM and CDR2 ANQGSEA come from the germline V gene. The CDR3 runs 15 residues. V was clipped by 6 bases and J by 4 bases, with 22 bases between them.

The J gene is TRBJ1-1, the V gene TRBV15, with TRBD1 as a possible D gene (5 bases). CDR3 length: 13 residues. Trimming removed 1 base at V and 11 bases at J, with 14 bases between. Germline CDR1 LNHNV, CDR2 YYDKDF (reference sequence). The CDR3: CATSRGRNPGAFF. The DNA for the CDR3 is TGTGCCACCAGCAGAGGTCGGAACCCAGGGGCTTTCTTT. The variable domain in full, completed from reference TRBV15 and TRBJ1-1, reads DAMVIQNPRYQVTQFGKPVTLSCSQTLNHNVMYWYQQKSSQAPKLLFHYYDKDFNNEADTPDNFQSRRPNTSFCFLDIRSPGLGDTAMYLCATSRGRNPGAFFGQGTRLTVV.